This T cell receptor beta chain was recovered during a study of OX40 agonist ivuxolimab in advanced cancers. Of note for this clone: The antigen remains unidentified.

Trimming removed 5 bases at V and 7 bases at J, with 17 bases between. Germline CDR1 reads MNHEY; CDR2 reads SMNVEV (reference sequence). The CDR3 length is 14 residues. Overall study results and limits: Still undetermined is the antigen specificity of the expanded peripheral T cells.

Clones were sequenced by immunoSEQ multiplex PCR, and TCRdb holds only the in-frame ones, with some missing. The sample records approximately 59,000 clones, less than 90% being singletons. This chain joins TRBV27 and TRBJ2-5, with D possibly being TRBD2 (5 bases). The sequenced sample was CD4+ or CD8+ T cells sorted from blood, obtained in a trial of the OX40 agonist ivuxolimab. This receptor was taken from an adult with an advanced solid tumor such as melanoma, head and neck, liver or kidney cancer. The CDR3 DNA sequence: TGTGCCAGCAGTCAGATTGGAGCCGAGGGGACCCAGTACTTC. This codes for CASSQIGAEGTQYF.